This is a list of T cell receptor beta chains from one sample in a study of blood T cell repertoires in COVID-19. TCRdb's table, derived via immunoSEQ multiplex PCR, lists solely in-frame clones and lacks some. Of about 400,000 clones listed, more than 85% are singletons. The sample was PBMCs or T cells enriched from blood (not recorded which). The receptor source for this set is a woman under 40 who had recovered from COVID-19. Both conserved end residues are part of each CDR3. D genes are given only for firm matches. Some rows mark clone size as missing; the rest say once, few, many or name a class of expanded clone.

clone size | J gene | D gene | V gene | CDR3 protein | CDR3 DNA
once | TRBJ1-5 | . | TRBV5-6 | CASRVHGVWNQPQHF | TGTGCCAGCAGAGTTCATGGAGTTTGGAATCAGCCCCAGCATTTT
. | TRBJ1-3 | . | TRBV7-9 | CASSSQGRAWGNTIYF | TGTGCCAGCAGCTCCCAGGGCAGGGCGTGGGGAAACACCATATATTTT
once | TRBJ2-7 | TRBD2 | TRBV11-2 | CASSPWGGPYEQYF | TGTGCCAGCAGCCCCTGGGGGGGACCCTACGAGCAGTACTTC
. | TRBJ2-2 | TRBD2 | TRBV23-1 | CASSQSGGDGELFF | TGCGCCAGCAGTCAATCTGGGGGGGACGGGGAGCTGTTTTTT
. | TRBJ1-1 | . | TRBV19 | CASSVQGAGSNTEAFF | TGTGCCAGTAGTGTCCAGGGTGCGGGATCGAACACTGAAGCTTTCTTT
. | TRBJ1-5 | . | TRBV18 | CASSPPPEGNQPQHF | TGTGCCAGCTCACCACCCCCAGAGGGCAATCAGCCCCAGCATTTT
. | TRBJ2-1 | . | TRBV15 | CATSRDERESSYNEQFF | TGTGCCACCAGCAGAGATGAGAGGGAAAGCTCCTACAATGAGCAGTTCTTC
. | TRBJ1-2 | TRBD1 | TRBV27 | CASSSQGANGYTF | TGTGCCAGCAGTTCTCAGGGGGCGAATGGCTACACCTTC
. | TRBJ1-1 | . | TRBV5-1 | CASSLDTVRANTEAFF | TGCGCCAGCAGCCTCGATACGGTCAGGGCGAACACTGAAGCTTTCTTT
. | TRBJ1-5 | TRBD1 | TRBV28 | CASSSGQGSNQPQHF | TGTGCCAGCAGTTCCGGACAGGGGTCCAATCAGCCCCAGCATTTT
. | TRBJ2-2 | . | TRBV3-1/TRBV3-2 | CASSYRDNTGELFF | TGTGCCAGCAGTTACAGGGACAACACCGGGGAGCTGTTTTTT
. | TRBJ1-2 | . | TRBV28 | CASSLGPGYGYTF | TGTGCCAGCAGTTTAGGGCCAGGCTATGGCTACACCTTC
. | TRBJ2-2 | . | TRBV7-9 | CASSSYGGGGDTGELFF | TGTGCCAGCAGCTCCTACGGTGGGGGGGGCGACACCGGGGAGCTGTTTTTT
. | TRBJ2-7 | . | TRBV5-1 | CASSLGLNPYEQYF | TGCGCCAGCAGCTTGGGACTAAACCCCTACGAGCAGTACTTC
. | TRBJ2-3 | . | TRBV7-9 | CASSYPPGTDTQYF | TGTGCCAGCAGCTACCCCCCGGGCACAGATACGCAGTATTTT
. | TRBJ2-1 | TRBD1 | TRBV27 | CASGDRLYNEQFF | TGTGCCAGCGGGGACAGGCTATACAATGAGCAGTTCTTC
once | TRBJ2-7 | . | TRBV7-2 | CASTARGSYEQYF | TGTGCCAGCACCGCAAGGGGGAGCTACGAGCAGTACTTC
. | TRBJ1-1 | TRBD1 | TRBV11-3 | CASSLRQGDTEAFF | TGTGCCAGCAGCTTAAGACAGGGGGACACTGAAGCTTTCTTT
. | TRBJ2-3 | . | TRBV24-1 | CATGSGSTDTQYF | TGTGCCACAGGGAGCGGGAGCACAGATACGCAGTATTTT
. | TRBJ2-7 | . | TRBV18 | CASSPGVVESYEQYF | TGTGCCAGCTCACCAGGAGTAGTCGAATCCTACGAGCAGTACTTC
. | TRBJ1-6 | . | TRBV9 | CASSVDQGNSPLHF | TGTGCCAGCAGCGTAGACCAGGGGAATTCACCCCTCCACTTT
. | TRBJ2-5 | . | TRBV3-1/TRBV3-2 | CASSFFRGALGETQYF | TGTGCCAGCAGCTTTTTCAGGGGGGCCCTCGGGGAGACCCAGTACTTC
. | TRBJ2-6 | . | TRBV7-8 | CASSLGRSGANVLTF | TGTGCCAGCAGCTTAGGTCGGTCTGGGGCCAACGTCCTGACTTTC
. | TRBJ2-2 | TRBD2 | TRBV14 | CASEQSGAYTGELFF | TGTGCCAGCGAGCAAAGCGGGGCTTACACCGGGGAGCTGTTTTTT
. | TRBJ2-7 | . | TRBV27 | CASSLKGGTYEQYF | TGTGCCAGCAGTTTAAAGGGCGGGACCTACGAGCAGTACTTC
once | TRBJ2-7 | . | TRBV9 | CASSVEGNGEQYF | TGTGCCAGCAGCGTAGAGGGGAACGGCGAGCAGTACTTC
. | TRBJ1-2 | TRBD1 | TRBV9 | CASSPRGLGYTF | TGTGCCAGCAGCCCGAGGGGGCTTGGCTACACCTTC
once | TRBJ1-2 | . | TRBV29-1 | CSATQGRSSLANYGYTF | TGCAGCGCCACACAGGGCAGGAGTTCTCTAGCTAACTATGGCTACACCTTC
. | TRBJ1-1 | . | TRBV9 | CASSDPVEGNTEAFF | TGTGCCAGCAGCGATCCTGTGGAGGGGAACACTGAAGCTTTCTTT
. | TRBJ1-2 | TRBD1 | TRBV19 | CASRPPGGNYGYTF | TGTGCCAGTCGACCCCCAGGGGGAAACTATGGCTACACCTTC